These 17 T cell receptor beta chains originate from one sample sequenced in a study of cytomegalovirus exposure and HLA in healthy donors. Only in-frame clones appear in the TCRdb table, and some are missing; sequencing was by immunoSEQ multiplex PCR. The sample lists about 150,000 clones; less than 90% were seen once. Input material: PBMCs. The source is a man aged 18-30 years in good health and CMV-seropositive.

V usage is TRBV6-4 and J usage is TRBJ2-1; the match to TRBD2 covers 12 bases. The junction had 4 bases not matched to a gene; V was cut back by 2 bases and J by 8 bases. Per germline, CDR1 MRHNA and CDR2 SNTAGT. This CDR3 spans 15 amino acids. The CDR3 DNA follows: TGTGCCAGCAGTGACGGGACTAGCGGGCGGGATGAGCAGTTCTTC. It specifies CASSDGTSGRDEQFF.

Points on this clone: Other DNA sequences in the sample encode the same CDR3. V and J are TRBV9 and TRBJ2-2, with D uncertain. Trimming removed 2 bases at V and 2 bases at J, with 7 bases between. Germline V gene lookup returns CDR1 SGDLS and CDR2 YYNGEE. The CDR3 covers 14 residues. The CDR3 nucleotides are TGTGCCAGCAGCGTTGCGGCAAACACCGGGGAGCTGTTTTTT. The encoded protein is CASSVAANTGELFF.

The chain recombines TRBV7-9 with TRBJ2-1; possible D gene TRBD2, 7 bases. V lost 5 bases, J lost 15 bases, and 11 bases lay in between. The CDR3 length is 10 residues. Germline assignment: CDR1 SEHNR and CDR2 FQNEAQ (reference sequence). Written as DNA, the CDR3 is TGTGCCAGCAGCCCCGGGGGGCGGTTCTTC. It translates to CASSPGGRFF.

The chain links TRBV7-9 to TRBJ2-7, with 8 bases that match TRBD1. V shed 5 bases, J shed 2 bases, and the junction held 5 bases outside the gene matches. This CDR3 contains 14 residues. The germline gives CDR1 SEHNR, CDR2 FQNEAQ (reference sequence). The CDR3 nucleotides are TGTGCCAGCAGCAAAAGGGGACAGGCCTACGAGCAGTACTTC. This gives the protein CASSKRGQAYEQYF. Full variable domain (remainder filled in from reference TRBV7-9 and TRBJ2-7): DTGVSQNPRHKITKRGQNVTFRCDPISEHNRLYWYRQTLGQGPEFLTYFQNEAQLEKSRLLSDRFSAERPKGSFSTLEIQRTEQGDSAMYLCASSKRGQAYEQYFGPGTRLTVT.

The chain links TRBV5-1 to TRBJ2-7; TRBD2 aligns across 11 bases. Germline lookup yields CDR1 SGHRS and CDR2 YFSETQ. The CDR3 has 15 residues. The V and J ends lost 5 bases and 3 bases, in that order; junction bases with no gene match: 7. For the CDR3, the DNA is TGCGCCAGCAGGAGAACTAGCGGGGGCCTCTACGAGCAGTACTTC. Its protein is CASRRTSGGLYEQYF.

The chain is built from TRBV21-1 and TRBJ1-2. TRBV21-1 is classified as a pseudogene. This CDR3 has 13 residues. The CDR3 nucleotides are TGTGCCAGCAGCGGCGGGCTTAACTATGGCTACACCTTC. This translates into CASSGGLNYGYTF.

The J gene is TRBJ2-7, the V gene TRBV7-2, with 9 bases aligning to TRBD1. The CDR3 is 16 residues long. CDR1 is SGHTA, CDR2 FQGNSA, per germline. Germline trimming cut 2 bases from V and 1 base from J; bases unmatched to any gene: 6. This CDR3 reads CASSLRGQGGSYEQYF. For the CDR3, the DNA is TGTGCCAGCAGCTTAAGGGGACAGGGCGGATCCTACGAGCAGTACTTC.

This clone was seen only a few times. The chain couples TRBV5-1 to TRBJ2-5, with 12 nucleotides matching TRBD2. Unmatched junction bases numbered 0, after V lost 4 bases and J lost 5 bases. There are 13 residues in the CDR3. CDR1 is SGHRS and CDR2 is YFSETQ in the germline V gene. CDR3 loop: CASSTSGGETQYF. CDR3 DNA: TGCGCCAGCAGCACTAGCGGGGGGGAGACCCAGTACTTC. Variable domain in full (rest from reference TRBV5-1 and TRBJ2-5): KAGVTQTPRYLIKTRGQQVTLSCSPISGHRSVSWYQQTPGQGLQFLFEYFSETQRNKGNFPGRFSGRQFSNSRSEMNVSTLELGDSALYLCASSTSGGETQYFGPGTRLLVL.

The chain couples TRBV6-5 to TRBJ1-3; D might be TRBD1 (5 bases). This CDR3 region has 15 residues. The germline V gene has CDR1 MNHEY and CDR2 SVGAGI. V dropped 0 bases and J dropped 4 bases, with 10 bases sitting between them. The CDR3 sequence is CASSYSGAEGNTIYF. As DNA, the CDR3 is TGTGCCAGCAGTTACTCAGGGGCTGAAGGAAACACCATATATTTT.

The chain employs TRBV18 and TRBJ2-7; the D gene is possibly TRBD1 (6 bases). This CDR3 spans 14 amino acids. Trimming shortened V by 4 bases and J by 6 bases, and 16 bases separated the two germline ends. Germline V lookup: CDR1 KGHSH, CDR2 LQKENI. CDR3 bases: TGTGCCAGCTCACAACAGGGTTTCGAGGGCGAGCAGTACTTC. Its translation: CASSQQGFEGEQYF.

The chain employs TRBV14 and TRBJ2-7; 9 bases line up with TRBD2. With V trimmed by 6 bases and J by 2 bases, 5 bases remained unmatched. The length of the CDR3 is 14 residues. CDR1 SGHDN and CDR2 FVKESK come from the germline V gene. The CDR3 spells CASSPLAGPYEQYF. The CDR3 DNA reads TGTGCCAGCAGTCCCCTAGCGGGACCCTACGAGCAGTACTTC.

V is TRBV7-3 and J is TRBJ1-1, with D perhaps matching TRBD1 (5 bases). The CDR3 runs to 14 residues. The germline V gene has CDR1 SGHTA and CDR2 FQGTGA. Trimming took off 2 bases at V and 7 bases at J, with 14 bases between the two ends. In DNA form, the CDR3 reads TGTGCCAGCAGCTTAGGAGACAGTGCCCATGAAGCTTTCTTT. It encodes CASSLGDSAHEAFF.

In DNA, the CDR3 is TGTGCCAGCAGACGAGGGGGGGATGAAAAACTGTTTTTT. Translated: CASRRGGDEKLFF. The chain couples TRBV6-5 to TRBJ1-4; D possibly corresponds to TRBD1 (6 bases). This CDR3 is built from 13 residues. The germline V gene encodes CDR1 MNHEY and CDR2 SVGAGI. V lost 6 bases and J lost 6, with 11 bases in between.

CDR3 sequence (DNA): TGTGCCAGCAGCTTAGTTGGCGGGGGGCTTAGCACAGATACGCAGTATTTT. As protein: CASSLVGGGLSTDTQYF. This chain uses TRBV7-2 with TRBJ2-3; 8 bases match TRBD2. The J segment lost 0 bases and the V segment lost 1 base, leaving 6 bases of the junction unmatched. The CDR3 extends over 17 amino acids. CDR1 is SGHTA, CDR2 FQGNSA, per germline. The entire variable domain, with the rest obtained from reference TRBV7-2 and TRBJ2-3, is as follows: GAGVSQSPSNKVTEKGKDVELRCDPISGHTALYWYRQSLGQGLEFLIYFQGNSAPDKSGLPSDRFSAERTGGSVSTLTIQRTQQEDSAVYLCASSLVGGGLSTDTQYFGPGTRLTVL.

The V gene is TRBV19, the J gene TRBJ2-4; 7 bases are a match to TRBD1. After removal of 3 bases from V and 0 bases from J, the junction contained 2 bases not matched to a gene. Looked up from germline, CDR1 is LNHDA and CDR2 is SQIVND (reference sequence). The CDR3 extends over 15 amino acids. The CDR3 protein is CASSIPGGAKNIQYF. The CDR3, as DNA: TGTGCCAGTAGTATCCCAGGGGGAGCCAAAAACATTCAGTACTTC.

The chain's CDR3 is CASSLRGSGNTIYF. CDR3 DNA sequence: TGTGCCAGCAGCTTGAGGGGAAGTGGAAACACCATATATTTT. The chain combines TRBV5-6 with TRBJ1-3; weak D call: TRBD1 (5 bases). Trimming took off 1 base at V and 3 bases at J, with 8 bases between the two ends. This CDR3 spans 14 amino acids. Germline V CDR1 and CDR2: SGHDT, YYEEEE.

The CDR3 is CASSQSGPLYNSPLHF. In nucleotides, the CDR3 is TGTGCCAGCAGCCAGAGCGGGCCCCTTTATAATTCACCCCTCCACTTT. The rearrangement joins TRBV27 to TRBJ1-6; D remains unclear. This CDR3 comprises 16 residues. Trimming left V 6 bases short and J 4 bases short, with 16 bases between. The V gene's germline CDR1 is MNHEY and CDR2 SMNVEV (reference sequence).